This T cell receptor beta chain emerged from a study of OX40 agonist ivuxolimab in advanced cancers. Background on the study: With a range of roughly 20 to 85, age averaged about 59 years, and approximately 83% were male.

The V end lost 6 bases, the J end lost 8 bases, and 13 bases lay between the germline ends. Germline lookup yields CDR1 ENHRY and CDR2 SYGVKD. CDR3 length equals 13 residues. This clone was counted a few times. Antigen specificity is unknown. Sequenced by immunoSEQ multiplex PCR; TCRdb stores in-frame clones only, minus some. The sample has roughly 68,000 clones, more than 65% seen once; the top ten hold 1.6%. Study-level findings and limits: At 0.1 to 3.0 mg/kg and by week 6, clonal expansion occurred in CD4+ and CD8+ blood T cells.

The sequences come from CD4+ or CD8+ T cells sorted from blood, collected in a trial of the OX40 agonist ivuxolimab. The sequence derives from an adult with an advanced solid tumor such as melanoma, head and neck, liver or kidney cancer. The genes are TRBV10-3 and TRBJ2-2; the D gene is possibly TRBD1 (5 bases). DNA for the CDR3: TGTGCCATCAGAGACAGCCTTCAAGGGGAGCTGTTTTTT. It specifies CAIRDSLQGELFF.